What follows is one T cell receptor (beta chain) and its context. Its antigen is still unknown. The data originate from a study of brain T cells in children with intractable seizures. Study results and caveats: Only CDR3 sequence similarity suggested viral specificity, without known HCMV serostatus.

Method: immunoSEQ multiplex PCR; TCRdb's copy keeps in-frame clones and lacks some. The table has 340,000 or so clones, about 93% seen once. Time point specified: blood from clinic visit 5 months post-surgery; TSC patient then seizure free. V lost 0 bases to trimming and J lost 5 bases; unmatched junction nucleotides: 4. Germline CDR1 reads SGDLS; CDR2 reads YYNGEE. The CDR3 runs 15 residues. This TCR came from a boy in the first two years of life with tuberous sclerosis and intractable seizures. This sample comprised peripheral blood, obtained more than 4 months after surgery. The chain uses TRBV9 and TRBJ2-3; 9 bases align to TRBD2. CDR3 loop: CASSVEGGGGDTQYF. The CDR3 nucleotides are TGTGCCAGCAGCGTAGAGGGCGGGGGGGGAGATACGCAGTATTTT.